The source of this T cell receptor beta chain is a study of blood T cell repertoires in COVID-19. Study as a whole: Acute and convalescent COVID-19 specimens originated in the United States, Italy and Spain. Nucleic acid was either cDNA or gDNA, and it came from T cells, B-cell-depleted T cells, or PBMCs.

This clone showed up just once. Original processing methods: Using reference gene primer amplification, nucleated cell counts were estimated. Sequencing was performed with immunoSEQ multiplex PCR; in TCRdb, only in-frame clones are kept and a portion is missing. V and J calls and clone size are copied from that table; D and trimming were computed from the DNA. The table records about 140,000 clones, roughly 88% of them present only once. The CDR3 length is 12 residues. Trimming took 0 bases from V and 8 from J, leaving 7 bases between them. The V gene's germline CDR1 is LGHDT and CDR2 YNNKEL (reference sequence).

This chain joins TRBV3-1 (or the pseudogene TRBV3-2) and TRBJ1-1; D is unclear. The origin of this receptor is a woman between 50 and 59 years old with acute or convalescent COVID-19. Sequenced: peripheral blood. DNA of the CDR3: TGTGCCAGCAGCCAAGAGTACGGGGAAGCTTTCTTT. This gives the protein CASSQEYGEAFF.